The 12 T cell receptor beta chains reported below all come from one sample, sequenced in a study of T-cell reconstitution after alpha-beta-depleted transplantation in children. Unique molecular identifiers were incorporated when the TCRbeta library was constructed. In TCRdb, the PCR reads were re-called with MiXCR into one record per CDR3 protein. The table lists 300,000 or so distinct CDR3 sequences, 9.9% of them singletons. The material sequenced was PBMCs from the stem cell graft donor, taken from the stem cell graft. The receptors here all came from a human donor who donated a stem cell graft to a child with SCID.

This clonotype was picked up many times. The chain couples TRBV9 to TRBJ2-7; D perhaps matches TRBD2 (5 bases). Germline CDR1 is SGDLS and CDR2 is YYNGEE. Deletions cut 4 bases from V and 3 bases from J, with 11 bases between. CDR3 length: 13 residues. CDR3: CASSPFAGYEQYF. In nucleotides, the CDR3 is TGTGCCAGCAGCCCGTTCGCGGGCTACGAGCAGTACTTC.

This clonotype has more than one count but fewer than ten. CDR3 in DNA: TGTGCCAGCAGCTCCACATCAGGGACAGGGCAAGAGACCCAGTACTTC. Its translation is CASSSTSGTGQETQYF. V usage is TRBV7-7 and J usage is TRBJ2-5, with 9 bases lining up with TRBD1. CDR3 length: 16 residues. Germline lookup yields CDR1 SSHAT and CDR2 FNYEAQ (reference sequence). V dropped 4 bases and J dropped 2; count of bases not matched to a gene: 8. Full variable domain (remainder filled in from reference TRBV7-7 and TRBJ2-5): GAGVSQSPRYKVTKRGQDVTLRCDPISSHATLYWYQQALGQGPEFLTYFNYEAQPDKSGLPSDRFSAERPEGSISTLTIQRTEQRDSAMYRCASSSTSGTGQETQYFGPGTRLLVL.

This chain uses TRBV6-5 with TRBJ2-1, with 8 bases aligning to TRBD1. The CDR3 is 16 residues long. Per germline, CDR1 MNHEY and CDR2 SVGAGI. V was pared by 2 bases and J by 7 bases, with 10 bases of the junction left unmatched. CDR3 DNA: TGTGCCAGCAGTTACGTCACAGGGGGAACTCGGAATGAGCAGTTCTTC. It codes for CASSYVTGGTRNEQFF.

The chain is built from TRBV12-3 or TRBV12-4 and TRBJ2-7; 13 positions agree with TRBD2. V was pared by 3 bases and J by 2 bases, with 13 bases of the junction left unmatched. This CDR3 comprises 19 residues. CDR3 bases: TGTGCCAGCAGTTTTCTGGGCACTAGCGGGGGGGAATGGACCTACGAGCAGTACTTC. Its protein product is CASSFLGTSGGEWTYEQYF.

This sequence joins TRBV5-1 and TRBJ1-1; D might be TRBD1 (6 bases). The CDR3 has 18 amino acids. Trimming left V 0 bases short and J 1 base short, with 19 bases between. The germline gives CDR1 SGHRS, CDR2 YFSETQ. In DNA form, the CDR3 reads TGCGCCAGCAGCTTGGCTACCACAGGGTTTGAGCAGAACACTGAAGCTTTCTTT. It codes for CASSLATTGFEQNTEAFF.

This rearrangement joins TRBV7-9 to TRBJ1-5; a possible D gene is TRBD1 (6 bases). Trimming removed 5 bases from V and 5 bases from J, with 16 bases in between. This CDR3 comprises 15 residues. Germline V CDR1 and CDR2: SEHNR, FQNEAQ (reference sequence). The CDR3 region has the DNA TGTGCCAGCAGCGCTTACGGGGGGCCCGATCAGCCCCAGCATTTT. Its translation is CASSAYGGPDQPQHF. Looking up the rest from reference TRBV7-9 and TRBJ1-5 gives the full variable domain: DTGVSQNPRHKITKRGQNVTFRCDPISEHNRLYWYRQTLGQGPEFLTYFQNEAQLEKSRLLSDRFSAERPKGSFSTLEIQRTEQGDSAMYLCASSAYGGPDQPQHFGDGTRLSIL.

This clonotype showed up many times. This sequence joins TRBV7-9 and TRBJ2-4; D gene ambiguous. Trimming removed 1 base from V and 7 bases from J, with 14 bases in between. Germline CDR1 and CDR2: SEHNR and FQNEAQ (reference sequence). The CDR3 is 15 residues long. The CDR3, as DNA: TGTGCCAGCAGCTTAGGGAGCAAATTCCCTAACATTCAGTACTTC. Amino acid sequence: CASSLGSKFPNIQYF. Together with reference TRBV7-9 and TRBJ2-4, the CDR3 gives the full variable domain: DTGVSQNPRHKITKRGQNVTFRCDPISEHNRLYWYRQTLGQGPEFLTYFQNEAQLEKSRLLSDRFSAERPKGSFSTLEIQRTEQGDSAMYLCASSLGSKFPNIQYFGAGTRLSVL.

The chain combines TRBV5-1 with TRBJ1-1; 8 bases match TRBD1. Germline loops: CDR1 SGHRS, CDR2 YFSETQ. V lost 3 bases to trimming and J lost 5 bases; unmatched junction nucleotides: 6. This CDR3 is built from 14 residues. The CDR3 coding sequence is TGCGCCAGCAGCTCCAGGGGGCAGGGAACTGAAGCTTTCTTT. Its protein product is CASSSRGQGTEAFF.

This clonotype occurred many times. The chain couples TRBV28 to TRBJ2-5; a possible D gene is TRBD1 (5 bases). This CDR3 is built from 15 residues. Germline V CDR1 and CDR2: MDHEN, SYDVKM. V was cut by 7 bases and J by 2 bases, with 17 bases left in between. Written as DNA, the CDR3 is TGTGCCAGCACCGCGTGGGCGCAGGGTCAAGAGACCCAGTACTTC. Translated: CASTAWAQGQETQYF.

The chain joins TRBV6-1 to TRBJ2-7; weak D call: TRBD1 (5 bases). CDR1 is MNHNS, CDR2 SASEGT, per germline. V lost 6 bases and J lost 2, with 11 bases in between. This CDR3 spans 13 amino acids. CDR3 bases: TGTGCCAGCAGCCGACAGTTAGCCTACGAGCAGTACTTC. It specifies CASSRQLAYEQYF.

This clonotype has ten or more counts. V gene TRBV27 combines with J gene TRBJ1-2; 9 bases match TRBD1. The CDR3 is 14 amino acids. From germline, CDR1 is MNHEY and CDR2 SMNVEV (reference sequence). After removal of 3 bases from V and 5 bases from J, the junction contained 4 bases not matched to a gene. DNA of the CDR3: TGTGCCAGCAGTTTCCGTGGGACAGGGTATGGCTACACCTTC. It codes for CASSFRGTGYGYTF.

J is TRBJ2-3 and V is TRBV9; 12 positions agree with TRBD2. V shed 6 bases and J 1 base; nucleotides not matched to a gene: 6. The CDR3 is 16 amino acids. The germline V gene has CDR1 SGDLS and CDR2 YYNGEE. The CDR3 DNA reads as TGTGCCAGCACGGCTAGCGGGGGGGCCGGCACAGATACGCAGTATTTT. Translating gives CASTASGGAGTDTQYF.